What follows are 17 T cell receptor beta chains derived from one specimen sequenced in a study of blood T cell repertoires in COVID-19. The protocol was immunoSEQ multiplex PCR, while the TCRdb copy is restricted to in-frame clones and leaves out a portion. The sample has 220,000 or so clones, around 90% seen once. Sequencing used PBMCs or T cells enriched from blood (not recorded which). These receptors came from a middle-aged man who had been exposed to COVID-19.

J is TRBJ2-7 and V is TRBV19; 7 nucleotides agree with TRBD2. The CDR3 length is 14 residues. CDR1 is LNHDA, CDR2 SQIVND, per germline (reference sequence). V dropped 10 bases and J dropped 4; count of bases not matched to a gene: 13. The CDR3 spells CATHPGGSKYEQYF. CDR3 DNA sequence: TGTGCCACTCATCCCGGGGGGAGTAAGTACGAGCAGTACTTC.

This clone was seen a handful of times. The CDR3 DNA is TGTGCCAGCAGCCGGGACAGGGGATTTTCACCCCTCCACTTT. Translating gives CASSRDRGFSPLHF. The chain joins TRBV5-4 to TRBJ1-6, with 10 positions matching TRBD1. This CDR3 is 14 amino acids long. Germline-derived CDR1 and CDR2 are SGHNT and YYREEE (reference sequence). V shed 4 bases, J shed 9 bases, and the junction held 4 bases outside the gene matches. Complete variable domain (other parts from reference TRBV5-4 and TRBJ1-6): ETGVTQSPTHLIKTRGQQVTLRCSSQSGHNTVSWYQQALGQGPQFIFQYYREEENGRGNFPPRFSGLQFPNYSSELNVNALELDDSALYLCASSRDRGFSPLHFGNGTRLTVT.

This sequence joins TRBV7-2 and TRBJ2-7, with D perhaps matching TRBD1 (5 bases). Trimming took off 3 bases at V and 3 bases at J, with 12 bases between the two ends. CDR1 SGHTA and CDR2 FQGNSA come from the germline V gene. The CDR3 is made up of 14 amino acids. The CDR3 here is CASSFLQGSYEQYF. As DNA, the CDR3 is TGTGCCAGCAGCTTCCTTCAGGGCAGCTACGAGCAGTACTTC.

J is TRBJ2-2 and V is TRBV7-9, with TRBD2 identical over 7 bases. CDR3 length: 15 amino acids. After removal of 3 bases from V and 3 bases from J, the junction contained 4 bases not matched to a gene. CDR1 and CDR2 (germline): SEHNR, FQNEAQ (reference sequence). In DNA, the CDR3 is TGTGCCAGCAGCTTCAGCGGGGAACACACCGGGGAGCTGTTTTTT. Translation gives CASSFSGEHTGELFF.

The V gene is TRBV10-1, the J gene TRBJ1-2; maybe TRBD1 (6 bases). The CDR3 covers 13 residues. Germline V lookup: CDR1 WNHNN, CDR2 SYGVQD (reference sequence). Trimming took off 6 bases at V and 4 bases at J, with 12 bases between the two ends. The CDR3 DNA sequence: TGCGCCAGCAGCCAAGGACAGCTCTATGGCTACACCTTC. It translates to CASSQGQLYGYTF.

The chain carries TRBV7-9 and TRBJ1-2, with 7 bases matching TRBD1. J lost 5 bases, V lost 7 bases, and 16 bases had no gene match. The CDR3 spans 16 residues. The germline CDR1 and CDR2 sequences are SEHNR and FQNEAQ (reference sequence). The DNA of the CDR3 is TGTGCCAGCATTCCGGGACAGCTATCGAGAAGTTATGGCTACACCTTC. It specifies CASIPGQLSRSYGYTF.

This clone is a singleton in its sample. The V gene is TRBV20-1, the J gene TRBJ2-1; D is possibly TRBD1 (5 bases). Germline V lookup: CDR1 DFQATT, CDR2 SNEGSKA (reference sequence). The germline V and J ends were trimmed by 8 bases and 8 bases, with 13 bases remaining between them. CDR3 length: 11 residues. In DNA form, the CDR3 reads TGCAGTCCCAGGGCACATGATGAGCAGTTCTTC. Protein sequence: CSPRAHDEQFF.

The gene calls are TRBV5-1 and TRBJ1-5, with 11 bases fitting TRBD1. In germline, CDR1 is SGHRS, CDR2 YFSETQ. The V and J ends lost 4 bases and 5 bases, in that order; junction bases with no gene match: 5. CDR3 length: 15 amino acids. The CDR3 protein is CASSLGQGAYQPQHF. CDR3 nucleotide sequence: TGCGCCAGCAGCCTCGGACAGGGGGCATATCAGCCCCAGCATTTT.

The J gene is TRBJ1-4, the V gene TRBV5-1; possibly TRBD1 for D (6 bases). The CDR3 is made up of 15 amino acids. V was pared by 0 bases and J by 4 bases, with 10 bases between. Germline lookup yields CDR1 SGHRS and CDR2 YFSETQ. CDR3 amino acids: CASSLGQVLNEKLFF. CDR3 bases: TGCGCCAGCAGCTTGGGACAGGTTCTTAATGAAAAACTGTTTTTT.

The CDR3 sequence is CASSPLLGLAVQETQYF. The CDR3 region has the DNA TGCGCCAGCAGCCCCCTGCTAGGCCTAGCGGTCCAAGAGACCCAGTACTTC. The chain has TRBV5-1 and TRBJ2-5; 7 nucleotides align to TRBD2. Germline CDR1 is SGHRS and CDR2 is YFSETQ. V lost 4 bases, J lost 1 base, and 13 bases stayed unmatched. The CDR3 extends over 17 amino acids.

The rearrangement joins TRBV5-1 to TRBJ2-2; D gene ambiguous. CDR1 is SGHRS and CDR2 is YFSETQ in the germline V gene. There are 15 residues in the CDR3. The ends were cut back, 0 bases at V and 1 base at J, with 7 bases in the middle. The CDR3 protein is CASSLDARNTGELFF. Here the CDR3 DNA reads TGCGCCAGCAGCTTGGACGCCAGGAACACCGGGGAGCTGTTTTTT.

V is TRBV2 and J is TRBJ1-4; D is undetermined. Trimming removed 2 bases from V and 7 bases from J, with 5 bases in between. From germline, CDR1 is SNHLY and CDR2 FYNNEI. This CDR3 spans 12 amino acids. In DNA form, the CDR3 reads TGTGCCAGCAGTGAAATTCGTGAAAAACTGTTTTTT. Translating it yields CASSEIREKLFF.

This chain connects TRBV19 to TRBJ1-3; 8 bases map to TRBD1. After removal of 6 bases from V and 1 base from J, the junction contained 8 bases not matched to a gene. CDR1 is LNHDA and CDR2 is SQIVND in the germline V gene (reference sequence). The CDR3 contains 16 residues. CDR3 in amino acids: CASSRAGGSSGNTIYF. The CDR3 coding sequence is TGTGCCAGTAGCCGGGCAGGGGGCTCTTCTGGAAACACCATATATTTT.

The genes are TRBV19 and TRBJ1-2; D unclear. The CDR3 has 17 residues. Per germline, CDR1 LNHDA and CDR2 SQIVND (reference sequence). The V end lost 0 bases, the J end lost 1 base, and 15 bases lay between the germline ends. CDR3 protein: CASSIDSSGSLNYGYTF. CDR3 nucleotide sequence: TGTGCCAGTAGTATAGATAGCAGCGGCAGTCTTAACTATGGCTACACCTTC.

This clone was detected once. The chain couples TRBV19 to TRBJ2-5, with D possibly TRBD2 on 6 matching bases. The germline V gene has CDR1 LNHDA and CDR2 SQIVND (reference sequence). The CDR3 length is 15 residues. The V and J ends lost 2 bases and 7 bases respectively, with 17 bases between them. CDR3 loop: CASSINGGVRGTQYF. DNA of the CDR3: TGTGCCAGTAGTATAAATGGCGGGGTAAGGGGGACCCAGTACTTC.

The J gene is TRBJ1-1, the V gene TRBV2; unclear D gene. Trimming took off 0 bases at V and 6 bases at J, with 8 bases between the two ends. The CDR3 is 13 residues long. Germline assignment: CDR1 SNHLY and CDR2 FYNNEI. CDR3 amino acids: CASSEAQVSEAFF. The CDR3 DNA is TGTGCCAGCAGTGAAGCGCAGGTTTCTGAAGCTTTCTTT.

Only one count was recorded for this clone. CDR3 nucleotides: TGTGCCATGGAACGGGGGGCTAAAAACACCGGGGAGCTGTTTTTT. Protein product: CAMERGAKNTGELFF. The J gene is TRBJ2-2, the V gene TRBV7-9; D possibly corresponds to TRBD2 (7 bases). Deletions cut 10 bases from V and 2 bases from J, with 17 bases between. This CDR3 spans 15 amino acids. The germline V gene has CDR1 SEHNR and CDR2 FQNEAQ (reference sequence).